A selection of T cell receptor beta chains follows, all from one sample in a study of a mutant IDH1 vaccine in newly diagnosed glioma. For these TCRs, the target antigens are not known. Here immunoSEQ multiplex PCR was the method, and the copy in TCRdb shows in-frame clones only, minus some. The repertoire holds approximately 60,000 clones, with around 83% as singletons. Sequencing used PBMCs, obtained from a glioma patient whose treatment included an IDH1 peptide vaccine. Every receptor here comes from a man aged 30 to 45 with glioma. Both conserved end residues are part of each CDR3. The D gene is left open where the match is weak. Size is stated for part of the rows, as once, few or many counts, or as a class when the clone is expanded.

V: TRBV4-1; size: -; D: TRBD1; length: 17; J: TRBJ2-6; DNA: TGCGCCAGCAGCCAACCAGGGGGAACGTCTGGGGCCAACGTCCTGACTTTC; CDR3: CASSQPGGTSGANVLTF
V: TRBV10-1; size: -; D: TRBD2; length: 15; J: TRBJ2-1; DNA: TGCGCCAGCAGAGCTAGCGGGGATTCCTACAATGAGCAGTTCTTC; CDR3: CASRASGDSYNEQFF
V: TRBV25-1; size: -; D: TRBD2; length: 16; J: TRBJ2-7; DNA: TGTGCCAGCAGTGAAAGCGGGGGGGCGATCAGAGGCGAGCAGTACTTC; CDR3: CASSESGGAIRGEQYF
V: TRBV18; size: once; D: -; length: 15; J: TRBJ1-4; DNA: TGTGCCAGCTCACTGGGACCATCTCCTAATGAAAAACTGTTTTTT; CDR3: CASSLGPSPNEKLFF
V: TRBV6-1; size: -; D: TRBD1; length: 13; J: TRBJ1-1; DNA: TGTGCCAGCAGGAACAGGGGGAACACTGAAGCTTTCTTT; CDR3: CASRNRGNTEAFF
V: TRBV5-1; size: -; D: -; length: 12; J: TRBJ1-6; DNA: TGCGCCAGCAGGGAGGGCCTCTCACCCCTCCACTTT; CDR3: CASREGLSPLHF
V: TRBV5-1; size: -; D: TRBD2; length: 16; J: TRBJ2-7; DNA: TGCGCCAGCAGCTTAACCGGGACTAGCAAACACTACGAGCAGTACTTC; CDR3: CASSLTGTSKHYEQYF
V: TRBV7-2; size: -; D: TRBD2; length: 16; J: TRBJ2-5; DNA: TGTGCCAGCAGCCCCCGAGGTAGCGGGGGTCAAGAGACCCAGTACTTC; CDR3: CASSPRGSGGQETQYF
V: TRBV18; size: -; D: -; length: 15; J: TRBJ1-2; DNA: TGTGCCAGCTCACCTCCGGAGGGAAACAACTATGGCTACACCTTC; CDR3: CASSPPEGNNYGYTF
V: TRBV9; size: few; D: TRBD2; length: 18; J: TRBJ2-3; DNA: TGTGCCAGCAGCGTAGCACTAGCGGGGGGGACAAGCACAGATACGCAGTATTTT; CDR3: CASSVALAGGTSTDTQYF
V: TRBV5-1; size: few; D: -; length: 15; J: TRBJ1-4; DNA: TGCGCCAGCAGCCCTGGTCGGGGGACTAATGAAAAACTGTTTTTT; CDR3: CASSPGRGTNEKLFF
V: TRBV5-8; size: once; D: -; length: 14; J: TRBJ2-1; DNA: TGTGCCAGCAGCTTGGTGGGGACCTACAATGAGCAGTTCTTC; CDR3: CASSLVGTYNEQFF
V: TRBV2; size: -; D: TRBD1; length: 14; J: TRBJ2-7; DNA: TGTGCCAGCAGTAATTGGGACAGGGGATACGAGCAGTACTTC; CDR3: CASSNWDRGYEQYF
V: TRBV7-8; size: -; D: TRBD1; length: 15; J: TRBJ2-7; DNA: TGCGCCAGCAGCCCCACCCGGACAGGAACCTACGAGCAGTACTTC; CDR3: CASSPTRTGTYEQYF
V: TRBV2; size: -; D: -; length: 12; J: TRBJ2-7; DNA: TGTGCCAGCAGTCCGACGAGGGGCGAGCAGTACTTC; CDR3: CASSPTRGEQYF
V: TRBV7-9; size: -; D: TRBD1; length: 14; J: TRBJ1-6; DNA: TGTGCCAGCAGTCCCGGGACAGGGGGGTCACCCCTCCACTTT; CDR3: CASSPGTGGSPLHF
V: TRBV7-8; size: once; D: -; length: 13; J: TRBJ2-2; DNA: TGTGCCAGCAGCTTGAGGGACACCGGGGAGCTGTTTTTT; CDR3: CASSLRDTGELFF
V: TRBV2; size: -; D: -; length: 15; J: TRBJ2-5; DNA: TGTGCCAGCAGTGGGGGCCTCGGAACAAGAGAGACCCAGTACTTC; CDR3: CASSGGLGTRETQYF
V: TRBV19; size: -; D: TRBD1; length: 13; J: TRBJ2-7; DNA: TGTGCCAGACCCCCGGGACAGGGCCACGAGCAGTACTTC; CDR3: CARPPGQGHEQYF
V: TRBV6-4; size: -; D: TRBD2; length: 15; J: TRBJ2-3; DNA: TGTGCCAGCAGTGAGACTAGCGGGGGCACAGATACGCAGTATTTT; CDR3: CASSETSGGTDTQYF
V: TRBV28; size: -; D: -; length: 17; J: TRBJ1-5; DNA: TGTGCCAGCATCCCTGGGGGCGCGGGTTCGTTGGATCAGCCCCAGCATTTT; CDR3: CASIPGGAGSLDQPQHF
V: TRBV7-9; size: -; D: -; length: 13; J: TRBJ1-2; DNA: TGTGCCAGCAGCTTAGCGCAAGGGGAGGGCTACACCTTC; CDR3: CASSLAQGEGYTF
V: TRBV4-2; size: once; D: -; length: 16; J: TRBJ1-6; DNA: TGTGCCAGCAGCCAAGGTTCCCCGTTAGGCAATTCACCCCTCCACTTT; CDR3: CASSQGSPLGNSPLHF
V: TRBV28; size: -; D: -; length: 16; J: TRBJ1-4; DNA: TGTGCCAGCACCTTAAGATGGGGCAGGGTTGATGAAAAACTGTTTTTT; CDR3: CASTLRWGRVDEKLFF
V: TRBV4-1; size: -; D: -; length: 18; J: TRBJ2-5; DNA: TGCGCCAGCAGCCGTATAGTTTCATGGGGGCCCCTCCAAGAGACCCAGTACTTC; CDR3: CASSRIVSWGPLQETQYF
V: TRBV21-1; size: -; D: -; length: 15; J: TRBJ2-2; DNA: TGTGCCAGCAGCAAAGGGCAGGGAGACACCGGGGAGCTGTTTTTT; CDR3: CASSKGQGDTGELFF
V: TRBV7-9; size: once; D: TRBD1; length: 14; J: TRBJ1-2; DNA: TGTGCCAGCAGCAAGGGACAGAACAACTATGGCTACACCTTC; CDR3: CASSKGQNNYGYTF